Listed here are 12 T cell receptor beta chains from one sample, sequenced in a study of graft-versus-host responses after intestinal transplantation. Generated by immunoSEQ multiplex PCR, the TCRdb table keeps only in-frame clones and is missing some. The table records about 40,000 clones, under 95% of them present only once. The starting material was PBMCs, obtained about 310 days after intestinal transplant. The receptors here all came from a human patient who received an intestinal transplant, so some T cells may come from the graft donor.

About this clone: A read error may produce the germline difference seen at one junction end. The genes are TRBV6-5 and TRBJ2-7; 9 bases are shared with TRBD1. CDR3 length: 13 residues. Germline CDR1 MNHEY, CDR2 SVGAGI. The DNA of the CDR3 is TGTGCCGGCAGTTGGGACAGGGACTACGAGCAGTACTTC. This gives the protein CAGSWDRDYEQYF.

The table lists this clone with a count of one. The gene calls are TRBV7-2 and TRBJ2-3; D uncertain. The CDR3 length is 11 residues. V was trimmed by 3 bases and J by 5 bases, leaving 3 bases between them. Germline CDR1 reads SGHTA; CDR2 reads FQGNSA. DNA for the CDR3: TGTGCCAGCAGCTTCGGAGATACGCAGTATTTT. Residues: CASSFGDTQYF.

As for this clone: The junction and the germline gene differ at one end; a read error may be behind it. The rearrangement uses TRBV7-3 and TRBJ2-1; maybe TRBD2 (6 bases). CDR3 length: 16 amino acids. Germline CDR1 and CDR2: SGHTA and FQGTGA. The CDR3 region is CASSPKGRPAYTEQFF. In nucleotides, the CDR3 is TGTGCCAGCAGCCCCAAGGGGAGGCCCGCTTACACTGAGCAGTTCTTC. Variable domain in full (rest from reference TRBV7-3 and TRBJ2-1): GAGVSQTPSNKVTEKGKYVELRCDPISGHTALYWYRQSLGQGPEFLIYFQGTGAADDSGLPNDRFFAVRPEGSVSTLKIQRTERGDSAVYLCASSPKGRPAYTEQFFGPGTRLTVL.

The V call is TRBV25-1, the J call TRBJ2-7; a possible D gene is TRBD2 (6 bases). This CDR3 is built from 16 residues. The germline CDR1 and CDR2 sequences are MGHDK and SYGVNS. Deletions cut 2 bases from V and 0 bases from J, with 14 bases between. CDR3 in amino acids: CASSEGLAWSSYEQYF. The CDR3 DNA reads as TGTGCCAGCAGTGAAGGGCTAGCGTGGAGCTCCTACGAGCAGTACTTC.

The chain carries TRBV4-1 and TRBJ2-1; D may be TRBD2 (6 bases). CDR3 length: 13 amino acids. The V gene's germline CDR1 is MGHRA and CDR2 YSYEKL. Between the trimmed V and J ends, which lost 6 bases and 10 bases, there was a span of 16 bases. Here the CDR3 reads CASSSGGMEEQFF. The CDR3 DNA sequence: TGCGCCAGCAGTTCTGGGGGGATGGAAGAGCAGTTCTTC.

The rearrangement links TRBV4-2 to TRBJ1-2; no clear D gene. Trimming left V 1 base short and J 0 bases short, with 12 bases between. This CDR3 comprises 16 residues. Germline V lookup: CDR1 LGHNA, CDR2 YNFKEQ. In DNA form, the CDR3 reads TGTGCCAGCAGCCAAGTAGGGCAGGCCGCTAACTATGGCTACACCTTC. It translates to CASSQVGQAANYGYTF.

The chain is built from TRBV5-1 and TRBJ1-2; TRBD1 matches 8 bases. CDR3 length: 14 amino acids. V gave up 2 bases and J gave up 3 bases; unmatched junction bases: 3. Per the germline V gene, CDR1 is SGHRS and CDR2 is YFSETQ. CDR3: CASSFMDRDYGYTF. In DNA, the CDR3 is TGCGCCAGCAGCTTCATGGACAGGGACTATGGCTACACCTTC.

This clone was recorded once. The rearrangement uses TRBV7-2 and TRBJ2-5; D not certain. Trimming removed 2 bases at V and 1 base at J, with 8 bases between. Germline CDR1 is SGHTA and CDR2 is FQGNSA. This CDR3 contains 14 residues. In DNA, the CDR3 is TGTGCCAGCAGCTTATCCCCACTCCAAGAGACCCAGTACTTC. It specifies CASSLSPLQETQYF.

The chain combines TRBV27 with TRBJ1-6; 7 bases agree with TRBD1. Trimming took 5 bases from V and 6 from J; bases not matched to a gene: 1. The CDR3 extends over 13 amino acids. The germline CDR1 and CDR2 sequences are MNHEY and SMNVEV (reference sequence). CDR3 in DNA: TGTGCCAGCAGTCGGGACAGTAATTCACCCCTCCACTTT. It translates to CASSRDSNSPLHF.

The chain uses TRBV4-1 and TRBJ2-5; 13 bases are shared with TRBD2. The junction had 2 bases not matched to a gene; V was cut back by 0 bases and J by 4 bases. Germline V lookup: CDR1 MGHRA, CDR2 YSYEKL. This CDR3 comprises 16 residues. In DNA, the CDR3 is TGCGCCAGCAGCCAAGATAGACTAGCGGGAGGAGAGACCCAGTACTTC. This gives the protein CASSQDRLAGGETQYF.

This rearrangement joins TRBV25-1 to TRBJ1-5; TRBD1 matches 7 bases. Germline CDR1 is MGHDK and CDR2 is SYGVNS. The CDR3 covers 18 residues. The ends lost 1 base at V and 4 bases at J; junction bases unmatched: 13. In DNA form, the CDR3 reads TGTGCCAGCAGTGAATCAGCCCTCCTGGGGACAGAGAATCAGCCCCAGCATTTT. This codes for CASSESALLGTENQPQHF.

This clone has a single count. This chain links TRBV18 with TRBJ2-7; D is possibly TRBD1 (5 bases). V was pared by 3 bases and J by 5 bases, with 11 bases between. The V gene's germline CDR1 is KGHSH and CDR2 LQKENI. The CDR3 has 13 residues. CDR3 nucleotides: TGTGCCAGCTCACCGGGGCAGCTGGACGAGCAGTACTTC. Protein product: CASSPGQLDEQYF.